This T cell receptor beta chain was sequenced for a study of early T cells in non-severe SARS-CoV-2 infection. Study-level findings and limits: In VDJdb matching, anti-spike CD8 responses were favored while private and CD4 specificities went missing.

As regards this clonotype: The target antigen is unknown.

The protocol attached unique molecular identifiers to individual cDNA molecules. TCRdb ran MiXCR on the 5' RACE reads and lists one entry per CDR3 protein. The repertoire consists of 35,000 to 45,000 distinct CDR3 sequences, with under 7% occurring once and the leading ten covering 20% to 25%. The sample consisted of whole blood, taken at baseline. The sequence derives from an adult who was a healthcare worker with PCR-confirmed SARS-CoV-2 infection or an uninfected control (not recorded which).

In DNA form, the CDR3 reads TGTGCCATCGAGGCAGGACTAACGGCGGGTTACGAGCAGTACTTC. The encoded protein is CAIEAGLTAGYEQYF. J is TRBJ2-7 and V is TRBV10-3; D is perhaps TRBD2 (6 bases). The CDR3 covers 15 residues. Germline V gene sequence: CDR1 ENHRY, CDR2 SYGVKD. Deletions cut 8 bases from V and 4 bases from J, with 21 bases between.